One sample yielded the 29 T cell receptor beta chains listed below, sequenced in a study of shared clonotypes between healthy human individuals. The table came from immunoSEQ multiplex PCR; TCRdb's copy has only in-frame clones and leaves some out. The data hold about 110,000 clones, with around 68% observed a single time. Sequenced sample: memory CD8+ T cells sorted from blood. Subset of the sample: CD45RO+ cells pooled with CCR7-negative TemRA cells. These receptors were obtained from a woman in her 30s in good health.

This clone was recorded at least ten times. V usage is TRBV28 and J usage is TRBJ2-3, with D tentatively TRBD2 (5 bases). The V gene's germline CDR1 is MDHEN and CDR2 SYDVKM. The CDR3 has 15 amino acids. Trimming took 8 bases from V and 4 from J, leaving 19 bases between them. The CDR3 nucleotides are TGTGCCAGCGGAGGCGGAGGCCTCCACGCAGATACGCAGTATTTT. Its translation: CASGGGGLHADTQYF.

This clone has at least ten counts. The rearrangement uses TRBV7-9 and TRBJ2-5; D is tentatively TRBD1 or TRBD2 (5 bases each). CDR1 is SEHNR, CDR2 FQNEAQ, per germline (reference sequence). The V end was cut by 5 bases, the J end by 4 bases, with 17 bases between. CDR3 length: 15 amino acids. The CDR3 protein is CASSPGKGDVETQYF. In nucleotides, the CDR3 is TGTGCCAGCAGCCCAGGGAAGGGAGATGTAGAGACCCAGTACTTC.

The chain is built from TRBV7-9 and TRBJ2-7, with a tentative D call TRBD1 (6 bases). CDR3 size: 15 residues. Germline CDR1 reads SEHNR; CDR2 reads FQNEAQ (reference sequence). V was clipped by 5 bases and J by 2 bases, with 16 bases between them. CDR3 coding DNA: TGTGCCAGCAGCCCCGGGACATTGGGGCCCTACGAGCAGTACTTC. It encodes CASSPGTLGPYEQYF.

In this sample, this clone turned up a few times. As DNA, the CDR3 is TGTGCCACGCGAGAGTCGAACTATGGCTACACCTTC. As protein: CATRESNYGYTF. The rearrangement joins TRBV28 to TRBJ1-2; D is unresolved. The CDR3 loop spans 12 amino acids. Germline CDR1 MDHEN, CDR2 SYDVKM. The V end was cut by 10 bases, the J end by 2 bases, with 11 bases between.

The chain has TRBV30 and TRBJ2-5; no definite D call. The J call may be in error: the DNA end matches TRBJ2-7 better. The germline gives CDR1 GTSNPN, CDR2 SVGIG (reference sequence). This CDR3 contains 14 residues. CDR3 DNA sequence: TGTGCCTGGAGTGAGGGTGTCCTGTCCTACGAGCAGTACTTC. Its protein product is CAWSEGVLSYEQYF.

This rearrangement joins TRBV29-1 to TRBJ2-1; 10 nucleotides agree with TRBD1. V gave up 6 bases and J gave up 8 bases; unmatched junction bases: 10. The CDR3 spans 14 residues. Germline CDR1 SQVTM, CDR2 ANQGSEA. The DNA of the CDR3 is TGCAGCGTCACCGGGACAGGGGATGTGGATGAGCAGTTCTTC. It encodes CSVTGTGDVDEQFF.

CDR3 loop: CASSALQGYQPQHF. The CDR3 region has the DNA TGTGCCAGCAGTGCGTTACAGGGTTATCAGCCCCAGCATTTT. The chain is built from TRBV28 and TRBJ1-5; D possibly corresponds to TRBD1 (6 bases). Trimming removed 5 bases at V and 5 bases at J, with 13 bases between. The germline CDR1 and CDR2 sequences are MDHEN and SYDVKM. The CDR3 has 14 residues.

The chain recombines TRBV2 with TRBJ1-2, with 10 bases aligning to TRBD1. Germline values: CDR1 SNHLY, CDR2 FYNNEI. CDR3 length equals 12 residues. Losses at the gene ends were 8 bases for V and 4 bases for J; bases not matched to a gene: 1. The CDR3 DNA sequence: TGTGCCAGCGGGGACAGGGGCTATGGCTACACCTTC. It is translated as CASGDRGYGYTF. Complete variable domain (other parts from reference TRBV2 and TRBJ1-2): EPEVTQTPSHQVTQMGQEVILRCVPISNHLYFYWYRQILGQKVEFLVSFYNNEISEKSEIFDDQFSVERPDGSNFTLKIRSTKLEDSAMYFCASGDRGYGYTFGSGTRLTVV.

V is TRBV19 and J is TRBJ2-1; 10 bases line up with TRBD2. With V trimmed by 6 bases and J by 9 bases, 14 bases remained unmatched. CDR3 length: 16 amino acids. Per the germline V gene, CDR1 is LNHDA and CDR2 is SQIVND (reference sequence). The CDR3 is CASRSVLAGREGEQFF. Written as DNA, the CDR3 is TGTGCCAGTAGATCAGTACTAGCGGGGAGGGAGGGTGAGCAGTTCTTC.

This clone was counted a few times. The CDR3 DNA follows: TGTGCCAGCGGGGGAATCCGCTACGAGCAGTACTTC. As protein: CASGGIRYEQYF. This rearrangement joins TRBV27 to TRBJ2-7, with D possibly called TRBD1 or TRBD2 (5 bases each). The V end lost 8 bases, the J end lost 3 bases, and 11 bases lay between the germline ends. The germline gives CDR1 MNHEY, CDR2 SMNVEV (reference sequence). CDR3 length: 12 residues.

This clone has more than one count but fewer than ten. The CDR3 DNA reads TGTGCCCATGGGGGGCCATCTGGCTATGGCTACACCTTC. Amino acid sequence: CAHGGPSGYGYTF. This chain uses TRBV7-2 with TRBJ1-2, with D perhaps TRBD1 (6 bases). The CDR3 extends over 13 amino acids. The V end lost 11 bases, the J end lost 4 bases, and 17 bases lay between the germline ends. Looked up from germline, CDR1 is SGHTA and CDR2 is FQGNSA.

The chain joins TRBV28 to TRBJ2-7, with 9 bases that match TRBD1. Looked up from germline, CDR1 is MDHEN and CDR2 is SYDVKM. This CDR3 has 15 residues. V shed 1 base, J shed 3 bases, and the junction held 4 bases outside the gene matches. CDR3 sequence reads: CASSLYRGLVYEQYF. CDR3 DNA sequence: TGTGCCAGCAGTTTATACAGGGGGCTGGTCTACGAGCAGTACTTC. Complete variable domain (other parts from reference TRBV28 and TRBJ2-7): DVKVTQSSRYLVKRTGEKVFLECVQDMDHENMFWYRQDPGLGLRLIYFSYDVKMKEKGDIPEGYSVSREKKERFSLILESASTNQTSMYLCASSLYRGLVYEQYFGPGTRLTVT.

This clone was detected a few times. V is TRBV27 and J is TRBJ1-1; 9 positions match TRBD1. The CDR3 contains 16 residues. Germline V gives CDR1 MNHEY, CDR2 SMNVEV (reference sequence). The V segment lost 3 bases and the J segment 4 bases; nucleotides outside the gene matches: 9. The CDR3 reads CASSFLDRGGRTEAFF. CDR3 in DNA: TGTGCCAGCAGTTTTTTGGACAGGGGAGGACGCACTGAAGCTTTCTTT.

The CDR3 protein is CASSIDTGAGGYNEQFF. Written as DNA, the CDR3 is TGTGCCAGTAGTATAGATACCGGAGCGGGAGGATACAATGAGCAGTTCTTC. This chain joins TRBV19 and TRBJ2-1; 9 positions agree with TRBD2. The V gene's germline CDR1 is LNHDA and CDR2 SQIVND (reference sequence). V was pared by 0 bases and J by 4 bases, with 7 bases of the junction left unmatched. This CDR3 has 17 amino acids. The full variable domain, with the rest looked up from reference TRBV19 and TRBJ2-1, is DGGITQSPKYLFRKEGQNVTLSCEQNLNHDAMYWYRQDPGQGLRLIYYSQIVNDFQKGDIAEGYSVSREKKESFPLTVTSAQKNPTAFYLCASSIDTGAGGYNEQFFGPGTRLTVL.

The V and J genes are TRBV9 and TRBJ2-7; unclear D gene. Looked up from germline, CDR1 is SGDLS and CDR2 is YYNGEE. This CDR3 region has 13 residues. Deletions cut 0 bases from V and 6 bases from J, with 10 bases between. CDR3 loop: CASSVGYLPEQYF. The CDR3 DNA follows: TGTGCCAGCAGCGTAGGGTACCTCCCCGAGCAGTACTTC. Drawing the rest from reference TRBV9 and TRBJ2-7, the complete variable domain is DSGVTQTPKHLITATGQRVTLRCSPRSGDLSVYWYQQSLDQGLQFLIQYYNGEERAKGNILERFSAQQFPDLHSELNLSSLELGDSALYFCASSVGYLPEQYFGPGTRLTVT.

This chain's CDR3 is CASSTTTRTYGNTIYF. The CDR3 bases are TGTGCCAGTAGTACCACTACCCGGACCTACGGAAACACCATATATTTT. The V call is TRBV19, the J call TRBJ1-3; unclear D gene. CDR3 length: 16 residues. The germline gives CDR1 LNHDA, CDR2 SQIVND (reference sequence). V lost 4 bases, J lost 4 bases, and 17 bases lay in between.

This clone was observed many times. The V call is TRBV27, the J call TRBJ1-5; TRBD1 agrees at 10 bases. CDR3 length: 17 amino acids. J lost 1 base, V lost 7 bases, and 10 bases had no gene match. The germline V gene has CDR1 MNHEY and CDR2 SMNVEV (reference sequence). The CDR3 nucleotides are TGTGCCAGCACCGGGACAGGGGCGTTCTCAAGCAATCAGCCCCAGCATTTT. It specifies CASTGTGAFSSNQPQHF.

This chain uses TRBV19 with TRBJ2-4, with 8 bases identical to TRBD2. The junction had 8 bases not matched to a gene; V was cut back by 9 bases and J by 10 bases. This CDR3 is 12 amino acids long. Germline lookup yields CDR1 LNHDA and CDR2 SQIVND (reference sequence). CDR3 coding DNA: TGTGCCAGCTCGGGACTAGTCCCTATTCAGTACTTC. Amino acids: CASSGLVPIQYF.

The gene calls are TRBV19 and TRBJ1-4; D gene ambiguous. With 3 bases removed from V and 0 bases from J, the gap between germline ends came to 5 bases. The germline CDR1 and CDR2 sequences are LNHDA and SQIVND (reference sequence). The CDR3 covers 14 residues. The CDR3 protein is CASSMPPTNEKLFF. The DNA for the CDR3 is TGTGCCAGTAGTATGCCCCCAACTAATGAAAAACTGTTTTTT.

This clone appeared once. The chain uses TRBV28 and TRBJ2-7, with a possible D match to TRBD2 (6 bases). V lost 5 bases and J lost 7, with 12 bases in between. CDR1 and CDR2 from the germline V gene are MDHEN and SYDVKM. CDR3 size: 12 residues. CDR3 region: CASSTHGGEQYF. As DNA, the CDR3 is TGTGCCAGCAGTACACATGGGGGGGAGCAGTACTTC.

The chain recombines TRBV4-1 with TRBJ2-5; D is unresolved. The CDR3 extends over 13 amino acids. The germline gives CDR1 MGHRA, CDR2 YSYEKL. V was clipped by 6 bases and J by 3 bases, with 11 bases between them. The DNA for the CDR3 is TGCGCCAGCAGGCCGTGGTGGGAAGAGACCCAGTACTTC. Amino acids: CASRPWWEETQYF.

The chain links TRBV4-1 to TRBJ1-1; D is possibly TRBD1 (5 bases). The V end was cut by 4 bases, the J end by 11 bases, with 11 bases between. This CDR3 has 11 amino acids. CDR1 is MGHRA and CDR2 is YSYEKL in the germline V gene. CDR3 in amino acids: CASSLRQRAFF. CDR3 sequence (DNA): TGCGCCAGCAGCCTGAGACAGAGGGCTTTCTTT.

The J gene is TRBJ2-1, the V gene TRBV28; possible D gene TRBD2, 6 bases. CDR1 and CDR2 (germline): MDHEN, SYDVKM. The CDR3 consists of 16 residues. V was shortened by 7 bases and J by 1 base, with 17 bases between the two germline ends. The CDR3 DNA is TGTGCCAGCACCATAGCCGGCGGGACTTCCTACAATGAGCAGTTCTTC. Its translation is CASTIAGGTSYNEQFF.

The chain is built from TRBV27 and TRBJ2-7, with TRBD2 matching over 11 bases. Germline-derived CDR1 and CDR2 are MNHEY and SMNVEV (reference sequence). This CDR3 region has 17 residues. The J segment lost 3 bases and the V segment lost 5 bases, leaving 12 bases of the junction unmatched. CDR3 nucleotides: TGTGCCAGCAGTGGGAAGAAGACTAGCGGGATTAGCTACGAGCAGTACTTC. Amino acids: CASSGKKTSGISYEQYF.

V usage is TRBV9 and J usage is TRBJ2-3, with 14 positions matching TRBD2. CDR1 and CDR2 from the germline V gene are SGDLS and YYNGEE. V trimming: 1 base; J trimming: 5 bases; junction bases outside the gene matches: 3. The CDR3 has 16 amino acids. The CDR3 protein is CASSVSGLAGEDTQYF. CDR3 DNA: TGTGCCAGCAGCGTATCGGGACTAGCGGGAGAAGATACGCAGTATTTT.

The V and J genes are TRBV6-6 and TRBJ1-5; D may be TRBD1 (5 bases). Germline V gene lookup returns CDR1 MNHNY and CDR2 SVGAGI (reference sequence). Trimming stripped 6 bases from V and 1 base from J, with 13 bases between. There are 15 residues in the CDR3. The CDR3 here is CASRAWQGSNQPQHF. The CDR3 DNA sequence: TGTGCCAGCAGGGCTTGGCAGGGCAGCAATCAGCCCCAGCATTTT.

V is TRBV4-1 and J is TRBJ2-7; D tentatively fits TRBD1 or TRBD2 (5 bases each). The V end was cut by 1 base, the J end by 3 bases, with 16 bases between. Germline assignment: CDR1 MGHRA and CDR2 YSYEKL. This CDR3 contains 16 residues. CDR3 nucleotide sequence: TGCGCCAGCAGCCAAGCGATGGGGGAGTCGGGCTACGAGCAGTACTTC. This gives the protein CASSQAMGESGYEQYF.

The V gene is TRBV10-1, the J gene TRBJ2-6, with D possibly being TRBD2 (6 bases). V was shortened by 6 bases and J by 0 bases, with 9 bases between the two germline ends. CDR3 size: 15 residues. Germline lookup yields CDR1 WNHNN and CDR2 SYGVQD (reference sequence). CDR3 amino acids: CASSGGLSGANVLTF. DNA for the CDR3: TGCGCCAGCAGCGGGGGTCTCTCTGGGGCCAACGTCCTGACTTTC.

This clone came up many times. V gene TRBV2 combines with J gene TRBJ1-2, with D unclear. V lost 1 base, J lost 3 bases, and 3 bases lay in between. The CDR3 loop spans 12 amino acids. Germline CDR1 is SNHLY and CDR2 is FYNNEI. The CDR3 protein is CASSEGDYGYTF. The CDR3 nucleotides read TGTGCCAGCAGTGAAGGGGACTATGGCTACACCTTC.